This TCR beta chain derives from a study of tumor-infiltrating lymphocytes in primary liver carcinoma (dated by TCRdb to about 2017). Some background on the complete study: The five patients, three men and two women aged 30 to 69 years, had hepatocellular carcinoma (four) or combined HCC and intrahepatic cholangiocarcinoma (one). Samples yielded roughly 3.5 to 8 million productive TCRbeta reads; read depth did not differ significantly between tissue types. Across five regions of each liver tumor, along with adjacent normal tissue and blood, the study brought together TCRbeta repertoire sequencing, expression microarrays and whole-exome sequencing. Repertoires from technical replicates were highly reproducible, with mean shared-clone rates about 0.9 and correlation coefficients above 0.95. A total of around 35 specimens from 5 patients went through TCRbeta repertoire sequencing, namely 25 tumor regions, 5 adjacent noncancerous liver tissues and 5 peripheral blood samples. Tumors of the five patients were stage T1-T3 N0M0 with maximum diameters of roughly 4.2 to 10 cm. To link TCRbeta repertoire diversity to the local molecular phenotype, the 20 to 25 tumor region samples were profiled with Agilent mRNA microarrays. Findings and caveats that apply to the study as a whole: Only about 7.5-25% of top clones were present in all five regions of a tumor, suggesting spatial heterogeneity of tumor-infiltrating T cells. Repertoire overlap was higher between tumor regions (mean roughly 36%) than tumor-adjacent (approximately 17%) or tumor-blood (14%) pairs, consistent with antigen-driven expansion. Because the samples were bulk and unsorted, CD4+ and CD8+ T cell repertoires could not be compared. With just 4 or 5 patients in the study, the authors point out that the findings should be validated in a larger study. Because only the TCR beta chain was sequenced and unpaired alpha chains were not captured, true repertoire diversity is likely underestimated. A significantly larger repertoire fraction was made up by the top 250 clones in tumors than in blood (p = 0.039).

Without any cell sorting, total RNA and DNA were co-extracted from about 20-30 mg of bulk tissue using the AllPrep DNA/RNA mini kit. Surgical resection was performed in China between November 2015 and early 2016 on about 5 patients with histopathologically diagnosed primary liver carcinoma. Chronic HBV infection was present in the patients, and the patients were treatment-naive at sampling. Each tumor was sampled at five spatially separated regions: the superior, inferior, left-lateral and right-lateral poles and the tumor centre. Histology showed that every tumor sample contained more than 85% viable tumor cells. Fresh tumor and adjacent tissue pieces were bisected; one half was stored in RNAlater at -80°C, the other sent for histology. Including cysteine and phenylalanine, the CDR3 has 16 amino acids. Only the CDR3 DNA is retained, 48 bases long and in frame from the first base. CDR1 and CDR2, looked up from the germline V gene, are SGDLS and YYNGEE.

On this clonotype: The target of this receptor is not known. A junction end diverges from the germline sequence, so it may reflect a read error.

TCRbeta-specific cDNA was reverse-transcribed from approximately 460 ng total RNA using a constant-region primer and ProtoScript II reverse transcriptase. The TCRbeta libraries were prepared through three rounds of nested multiplex PCR following a slightly modified ARM-PCR procedure. Each of the first two PCR rounds ran for around 9 cycles and used multiplex TRBV1-TRBV30 forward primers together with a Cbeta reverse primer. Sample barcodes and Illumina adapters were attached in a final 25-cycle PCR using Deep VentR polymerase. Before sequencing, amplicons of 200-500 bp were purified from gel using a QIAquick gel extraction kit. TCRbeta amplicons were sequenced on an Illumina HiSeq 2500 with 250-bp paired-end reads. The paper's data handling went like this. Reads were quality-trimmed with Trimmomatic v0.33, and paired reads were merged with FLASH v1.2.11 to recover full CDR3 sequences. MiGEC v1.2.1b assigned V, D and J germline segments to the rearranged TCRbeta sequences. VDJtools v1.0.0 computed clonotype statistics and Shannon-Wiener diversity indices. Except for diversity analysis, only each sample's 250 most abundant clonotypes were used in subsequent analyses to reduce sampling bias. In TCRdb, the public reads were trimmed at Q25 with fastp and aligned with MiXCR, with productive beta chains retained. Rows are unified per CDR3 protein, each entry keeping the most common DNA and genes. The V and J calls and clone size come from TCRdb's table, not from the authors' own analysis. This sample is represented by about 190,000 distinct CDR3 sequences; roughly 80% of them were singletons. Around a sixth of the sample is held by the ten biggest clonotypes.

Specimen: tumor tissue from primary liver carcinoma. This chain joins TRBV9 to TRBJ2-1; 12 central nucleotides agree with TRBD2. This TCR was sampled from a man in his forties or fifties with primary liver carcinoma and hepatitis B virus infection. The DNA sequence reads TGTACCAGTAGCTCCCGGACTAGCGGGACAAGAATTGAGCAGTTCTTC. This gives the protein CTSSSRTSGTRIEQFF.